Listed below are T cell receptor beta chains from one sample, sequenced in a study of identical twins. TCRdb re-derived calls from the 5' RACE reads in MiXCR, one entry per CDR3 protein. There are approximately 690,000 distinct CDR3 sequences in the sample; 5.5% to 7.5% occur only once, and about 2% lies in the top ten. Sequencing was performed on naive T cells sorted from blood. All receptors come from a man aged 18 to 29 in good health. The CDR3 runs from the conserved cysteine through the conserved F or W. Each record gives: CDR3 protein, V gene, clone size, J gene. A row's size may be missing; if present it is once, few, many or a size class.

CDR3 protein: CASSPRLAGESGTGELFF
V gene: TRBV3-1
clone size: .
J gene: TRBJ2-2

CDR3 protein: CASREPGTVGNEQFF
V gene: TRBV7-2
clone size: many
J gene: TRBJ2-1

CDR3 protein: CASSLAPSRNSPLHF
V gene: TRBV7-2
clone size: few
J gene: TRBJ1-6

CDR3 protein: CASSPTSDVRDTQYF
V gene: TRBV3-1
clone size: few
J gene: TRBJ2-3

CDR3 protein: CASSYSTKSHVGNTIYF
V gene: TRBV6-5
clone size: many
J gene: TRBJ1-3

CDR3 protein: CATSLLIGAELNTGELFF
V gene: TRBV15
clone size: few
J gene: TRBJ2-2

CDR3 protein: CASSFLSGRADNEQFF
V gene: TRBV27
clone size: few
J gene: TRBJ2-1

CDR3 protein: CASSFFPVQETQYF
V gene: TRBV28
clone size: .
J gene: TRBJ2-5

CDR3 protein: CASSFLAGVRNEQFF
V gene: TRBV12-3/TRBV12-4
clone size: few
J gene: TRBJ2-1

CDR3 protein: CASSPSFIDNEQFF
V gene: TRBV18
clone size: .
J gene: TRBJ2-1

CDR3 protein: CASSPTKSAGANVLTF
V gene: TRBV7-9
clone size: .
J gene: TRBJ2-6

CDR3 protein: CASGGHSGEQYF
V gene: TRBV5-1
clone size: few
J gene: TRBJ2-7

CDR3 protein: CASSERLGTPGGDTQYF
V gene: TRBV5-1
clone size: many
J gene: TRBJ2-3

CDR3 protein: CASKEGLGELFF
V gene: TRBV6-2/TRBV6-3
clone size: many
J gene: TRBJ2-2

CDR3 protein: CASSPRARGTEAFF
V gene: TRBV27
clone size: .
J gene: TRBJ1-1

CDR3 protein: CASSLDNAQISIQYF
V gene: TRBV11-2
clone size: .
J gene: TRBJ2-4

CDR3 protein: CASSYWLAANTGELFF
V gene: TRBV6-5
clone size: .
J gene: TRBJ2-2

CDR3 protein: CASSLYRDRNTEAFF
V gene: TRBV12-3/TRBV12-4
clone size: many
J gene: TRBJ1-1

CDR3 protein: CASSEANSNQPQHF
V gene: TRBV3-1
clone size: many
J gene: TRBJ1-5

CDR3 protein: CASGQGPSYEQYF
V gene: TRBV27
clone size: many
J gene: TRBJ2-7

CDR3 protein: CASSLDRGDGPQHF
V gene: TRBV5-1
clone size: many
J gene: TRBJ1-5

CDR3 protein: CSVGGQHSNQPQHF
V gene: TRBV29-1
clone size: many
J gene: TRBJ1-5

CDR3 protein: CSAYGQGARMNTEAFF
V gene: TRBV20-1
clone size: many
J gene: TRBJ1-1

CDR3 protein: CASSSAPGYQFF
V gene: TRBV5-5
clone size: .
J gene: TRBJ2-1

CDR3 protein: CSVDETDTQYF
V gene: TRBV29-1
clone size: many
J gene: TRBJ2-3

CDR3 protein: CAISERSPYEQYF
V gene: TRBV10-3
clone size: many
J gene: TRBJ2-7

CDR3 protein: CASSTSLVGVWTDTQYF
V gene: TRBV3-1
clone size: .
J gene: TRBJ2-3